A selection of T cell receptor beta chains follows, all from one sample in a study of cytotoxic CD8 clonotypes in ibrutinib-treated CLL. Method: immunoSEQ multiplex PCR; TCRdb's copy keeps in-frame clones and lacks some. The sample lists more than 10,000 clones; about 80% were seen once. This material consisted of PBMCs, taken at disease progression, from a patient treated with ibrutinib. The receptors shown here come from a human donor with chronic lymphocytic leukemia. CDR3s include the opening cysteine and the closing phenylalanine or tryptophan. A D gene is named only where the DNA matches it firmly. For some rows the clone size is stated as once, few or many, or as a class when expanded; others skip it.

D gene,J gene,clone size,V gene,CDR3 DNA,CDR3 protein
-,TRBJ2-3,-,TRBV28,TGTGCCAGTAAAAGTACTCGGGTGGGCACAGATACGCAGTATTTT,CASKSTRVGTDTQYF
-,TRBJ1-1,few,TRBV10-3,TGTGCCATCAGCGGGAACACTGAAGCTTTCTTT,CAISGNTEAFF
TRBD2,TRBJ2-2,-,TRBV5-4,TGTGCCAGCAGCTTGGCCGGGACTAGCGACACCGGGGAGCTGTTTTTT,CASSLAGTSDTGELFF
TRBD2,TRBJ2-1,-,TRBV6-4,TGTGCCAGCAGTGACTGGGGGAGGGCCGGCAATGAGCAGTTCTTC,CASSDWGRAGNEQFF
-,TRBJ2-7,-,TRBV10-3,TGCGCCAGCAGACACTACGAGCAGTACTTC,CASRHYEQYF
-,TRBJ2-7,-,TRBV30,TGTGCCTGGAGTGTACAAAGGCGGTTCACCTACGAGCAGTACTTC,CAWSVQRRFTYEQYF
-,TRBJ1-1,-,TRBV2,TGTGCCAGCAGGGCGACAGAGAAAAACACTGAAGCTTTCTTT,CASRATEKNTEAFF
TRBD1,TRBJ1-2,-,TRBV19,TGTGCCAGTAGGAAGGACAGGGGGCAATCGTATGGCTACACCTTC,CASRKDRGQSYGYTF
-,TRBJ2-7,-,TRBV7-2,TGTGCCAGCAGCTTAGCGGGGGTCGACGAGCAGTACTTC,CASSLAGVDEQYF
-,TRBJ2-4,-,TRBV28,TGTGCCAGCAGGGCTACAAACAAAAACATTCAGTACTTC,CASRATNKNIQYF
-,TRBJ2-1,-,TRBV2,TGTGCCAGCAGTGATGTACAGGTGAACAATGAGCAGTTCTTC,CASSDVQVNNEQFF
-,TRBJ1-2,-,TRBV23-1,TGCGCCAGCACCTTACTAGGGGCCTATGGCTACACCTTC,CASTLLGAYGYTF
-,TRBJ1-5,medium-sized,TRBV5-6,TGTGCCAGCAGCTTGAATTTAGGAGGGAACAATCAGCCCCAGCATTTT,CASSLNLGGNNQPQHF
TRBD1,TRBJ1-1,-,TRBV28,TGTGCCAGCAGTTTACCGGGACAGGGAAACACTGAAGCTTTCTTT,CASSLPGQGNTEAFF
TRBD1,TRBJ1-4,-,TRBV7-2,TGTGCCAGCAGCCGCCGGACAGGGGGTACGAATGAAAAACTGTTTTTT,CASSRRTGGTNEKLFF
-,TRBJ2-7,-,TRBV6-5,TGTGCCAGCAGACGTACGCGGGTAGGGGAGCAGTACTTC,CASRRTRVGEQYF
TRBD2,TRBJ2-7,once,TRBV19,TGTGCCAGTACCCAGGGAGGGCCCTACGAGCAGTACTTC,CASTQGGPYEQYF
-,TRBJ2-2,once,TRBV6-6,TGTGCCAGCATGGGGCAGGATGGCACCGGGGAGCTGTTTTTT,CASMGQDGTGELFF
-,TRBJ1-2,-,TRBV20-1,TGCAGTGCTGTGACCTATGGCTGCACCTTC,CSAVTYGCTF
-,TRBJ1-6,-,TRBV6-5,TGTGCCAGCAGCCCTCGACAGTTCTATAATTCACCCCTCCACTTT,CASSPRQFYNSPLHF
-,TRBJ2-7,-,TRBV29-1,TGCAGCGTTGAAGAATCCCAGGACCACTCCTACGAGCAGTACTTC,CSVEESQDHSYEQYF
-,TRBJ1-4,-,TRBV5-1,TGCGCCAGCAGCCTTGGGACACAAGCAACTAATGAAAAACTGTTTTTT,CASSLGTQATNEKLFF
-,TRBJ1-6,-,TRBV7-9,TGTGCCAGCAGCCTCCCCCCCCCATCCCCATCCCTCCACTTT,CASSLPPPSPSLHF
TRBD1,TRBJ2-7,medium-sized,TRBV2,TGTGCCAGCACACGGGACAGGGTCGACGAGCAGTACTTC,CASTRDRVDEQYF
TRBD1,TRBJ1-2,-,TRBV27,TGTGCCAGCAAAGGGACAGGGGGAGCTAACTATGGCTACACCTTC,CASKGTGGANYGYTF
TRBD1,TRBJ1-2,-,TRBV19,TGTGCCAGTACCACCCGACAGGGTGGCTACACCTTC,CASTTRQGGYTF
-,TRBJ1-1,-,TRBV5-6,TGTGCCAGCAGCTTGTGGGTGAATCGGCGTATTATTTTCTTT,CASSLWVNRRIIFF
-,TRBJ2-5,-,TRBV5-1,TGCGCCAGCAGCTTCACGGGAGAGACCCAGTACTTC,CASSFTGETQYF
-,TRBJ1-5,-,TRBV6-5,TGTGCCAGCAGTTACACTTCGGTAGAAGGAAATCAGCCCCAGCATTTT,CASSYTSVEGNQPQHF
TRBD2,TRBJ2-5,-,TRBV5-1,TGCGCCAGCAGCAGATTAGCGGGAACCGGGGAGACCCAGTACTTC,CASSRLAGTGETQYF
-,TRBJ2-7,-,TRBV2,TGTGCCATCAGGAGTTACGAGCAGTACTTC,CAIRSYEQYF
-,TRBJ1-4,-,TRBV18,TGTGCCAGCTCACCACGGGCCCCGGGAGGTGAAAAACTGTTTTTT,CASSPRAPGGEKLFF
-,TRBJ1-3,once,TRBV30,TGTGCCTGGAGTGACAGGGAGAGAGGAAACACCATATATTTT,CAWSDRERGNTIYF
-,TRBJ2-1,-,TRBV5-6,TGTGCCAGCAGCTTGGGTGGATCCTACAATGAGCAGTTCTTC,CASSLGGSYNEQFF
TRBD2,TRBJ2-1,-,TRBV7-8,TGTGCCAGCAGCTTCTCCCGACTAGCGGGAGGGAATGAGCAGTTCTTC,CASSFSRLAGGNEQFF
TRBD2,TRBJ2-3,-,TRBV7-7,TGTGCTAGCAGCCCTGGACTAGCCCCGGGAGGAGATACGCAGTATTTT,CASSPGLAPGGDTQYF
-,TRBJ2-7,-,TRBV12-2,TGTGCAAGTCGCTCAGACCTCCCGGGACACTCCTACGAGCAGTACTTC,CASRSDLPGHSYEQYF
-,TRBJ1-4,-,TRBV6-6,TGTGCCAGCAGAGTTAGGGACCGTAACTCAGCAGGACTGTTTTTT,CASRVRDRNSAGLFF
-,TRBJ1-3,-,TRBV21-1,TGTGCCAGCAGCAAAGGGAACCGGGACACCATATATTTT,CASSKGNRDTIYF
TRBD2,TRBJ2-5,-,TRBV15,TGTGCCACCAGCACGTTAGCGGGGCAAGAGACCCAGTACTTC,CATSTLAGQETQYF
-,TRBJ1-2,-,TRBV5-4,TGTGCCAGCAGCTTGGAAGGTACAGCCTATGGCTACACCTTC,CASSLEGTAYGYTF
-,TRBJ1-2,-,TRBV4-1,TGCGCCAGCAGCCAAGGACCTATTAACTATGGCTACACCTTC,CASSQGPINYGYTF
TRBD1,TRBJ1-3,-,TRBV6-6,TGTGCCAGCAGTGATACCGGGACAGGGTCCAACACCATATATTTT,CASSDTGTGSNTIYF
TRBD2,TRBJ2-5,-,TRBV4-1,TGCGCCAGCAGCCAAGAGGGGACTAGCGGCGGGTTAGAGACCCAGTACTTC,CASSQEGTSGGLETQYF
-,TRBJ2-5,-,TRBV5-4,TGTGCCAGCAGCTCCCCGGGTGGAGGGAGAGAGACCCAGTACTTC,CASSSPGGGRETQYF
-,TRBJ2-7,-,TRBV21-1,TGTGCCAGCAGCAACTCTAGCGGGACCTACGAGCAGTACTTC,CASSNSSGTYEQYF
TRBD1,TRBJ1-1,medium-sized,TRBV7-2,TGTGCCAGCAGACTGACAGGGGACACTGAAGCTTTCTTT,CASRLTGDTEAFF
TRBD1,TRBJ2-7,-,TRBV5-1,TGCGCCAGCAGCTGGGGGCAGGGGGCTTACGAGCAGTACTTC,CASSWGQGAYEQYF
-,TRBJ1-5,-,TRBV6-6,TGTGCCAGCAGTTATTATACAGACAATCAGCCCCAGCATTTT,CASSYYTDNQPQHF
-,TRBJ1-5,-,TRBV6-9,TGTGACAGCAATCGGGAAGGTCAGCCCCAGCATTTT,CDSNREGQPQHF
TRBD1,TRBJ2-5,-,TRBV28,TGTGCCAGCAGCGGACAGGAAGAGACCCAGTACTTC,CASSGQEETQYF
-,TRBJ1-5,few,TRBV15,TGTGCCACCAACAATGGGTTTAGCAATCAGCCCCAGCATTTT,CATNNGFSNQPQHF
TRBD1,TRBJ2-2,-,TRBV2,TGTGCCAGCAGGGGGACAGGGAGTGCCGGCTGGAATCATAGGAACACCGGGGAGCTGTTTTTT,CASRGTGSAGWNHRNTGELFF
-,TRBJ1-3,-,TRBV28,TGTGCCAGCAGTTTGAGGAGACAGACTGGAAACACCATATATTTT,CASSLRRQTGNTIYF
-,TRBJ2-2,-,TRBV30,TGTGCCTGGAGTTCGGGGCGGGAGCTGTTTTTT,CAWSSGRELFF
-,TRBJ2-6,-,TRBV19,TGTGCCACGAGCCGGAGCACAGGGAGCTCTGGGGCCAACGTCCTGACTTTC,CATSRSTGSSGANVLTF